These 8 T cell receptor beta chains came from one sample sequenced in a study of T cells after yellow fever vaccination. TCRdb independently ran MiXCR on the 5' RACE reads; one entry per CDR3 protein. The sample yields some 600,000 distinct CDR3 sequences, about a sixth seen once. Here the sequenced sample was PBMCs, taken 4 to 6 days after the first yellow fever vaccination. These receptor sequences come from a man between 18 and 29 years old who received the YFV17D yellow fever vaccine.

The CDR3: CASSPSPINEQYV. The CDR3 DNA follows: TGTGCCAGCAGCCCCTCCCCGATCAACGAGCAGTACGTC. The chain links TRBV11-2 to TRBJ2-7; D is unclear. CDR3 length: 13 amino acids. The V and J ends lost 5 bases and 5 bases respectively, with 13 bases between them. Germline values: CDR1 SGHAT, CDR2 FQNNGV.

The CDR3: CASRKGLDTQYF. The DNA for the CDR3 is TGTGCCAGCAGGAAGGGCCTAGATACGCAGTATTTT. The rearrangement uses TRBV2 and TRBJ2-3; D not resolved. This CDR3 region has 12 residues. Germline CDR1 SNHLY, CDR2 FYNNEI. Deletions cut 6 bases from V and 5 bases from J, with 9 bases between.

This clonotype was observed a few times. The rearrangement joins TRBV4-2 to TRBJ1-6; D gene ambiguous. Trimming removed 1 base at V and 7 bases at J, with 5 bases between. This CDR3 has 13 residues. The germline gives CDR1 LGHNA, CDR2 YNFKEQ. The CDR3 reads CASSQAGNSPLHF. In DNA, the CDR3 is TGTGCCAGCAGCCAAGCCGGGAATTCACCCCTCCACTTT.

The V and J genes are TRBV6-1 and TRBJ1-5, with a possible D match to TRBD1 (6 bases). The CDR3 covers 16 residues. With 1 base removed from V and 9 bases from J, the gap between germline ends came to 19 bases. Germline V gene sequence: CDR1 MNHNS, CDR2 SASEGT. The DNA of the CDR3 is TGTGCCAGCAGTGAAGGAGCTGGCCCAGGGGCCAGGCCCCAGCATTTT. The encoded protein is CASSEGAGPGARPQHF.

This rearrangement joins TRBV15 to TRBJ1-5; 8 bases map to TRBD1. Trimming removed 4 bases from V and 1 base from J; junction bases left unmatched: 3. The germline gives CDR1 LNHNV, CDR2 YYDKDF (reference sequence). The CDR3 totals 15 residues. CDR3 loop: CATSTGTGSNQPQHF. The CDR3 DNA follows: TGTGCCACCAGCACCGGGACAGGAAGCAATCAGCCCCAGCATTTT. The variable domain in full, with the rest retrieved from reference TRBV15 and TRBJ1-5, is DAMVIQNPRYQVTQFGKPVTLSCSQTLNHNVMYWYQQKSSQAPKLLFHYYDKDFNNEADTPDNFQSRRPNTSFCFLDIRSPGLGDTAMYLCATSTGTGSNQPQHFGDGTRLSIL.

The chain couples TRBV7-9 to TRBJ1-4; the D is unclear. Germline V gene lookup returns CDR1 SEHNR and CDR2 FQNEAQ (reference sequence). Trimming removed 6 bases from V and 6 bases from J, with 14 bases in between. The CDR3 totals 14 residues. CDR3 sequence: CASSWVLGDEKLFF. CDR3 bases: TGTGCCAGCAGTTGGGTCCTAGGTGATGAAAAACTGTTTTTT.

In this sample, this clonotype turned up many times. The chain uses TRBV11-2 and TRBJ2-5, with D possibly matching TRBD1 (6 bases). The germline V and J ends were trimmed by 5 bases and 3 bases, with 10 bases remaining between them. CDR1 and CDR2 (germline): SGHAT, FQNNGV. The length of the CDR3 is 13 residues. CDR3 in DNA: TGTGCCAGCAGCCAGGACAGAGAAGAGACCCAGTACTTC. Protein sequence: CASSQDREETQYF.

The chain uses TRBV6-5 and TRBJ2-7, with 8 positions matching TRBD1. After removal of 0 bases from V and 12 bases from J, the junction contained 13 bases not matched to a gene. The CDR3 loop spans 15 amino acids. Germline CDR1 MNHEY, CDR2 SVGAGI. The CDR3 spells CASSYSRTGSEYRYF. The CDR3 nucleotides read TGTGCCAGCAGTTACTCACGGACAGGGTCAGAATATCGGTACTTC.